The rows below give T cell receptor beta chains drawn from one sample of a study of T cell responses to AZD1222 COVID-19 vaccine. The data were produced by immunoSEQ multiplex PCR, yet TCRdb's version contains in-frame clones alone and is incomplete. The sample lists approximately 150,000 clones; roughly 91% were seen once. The specimen comprised peripheral blood, sampled 28 days after the second AZD1222 dose. These receptors all stem from an adult who received the AZD1222 COVID-19 vaccine. CDR3s include the opening cysteine and the closing phenylalanine or tryptophan.

v_gene	j_gene	CDR3aa
TRBV10-3	TRBJ1-1	CASDPGQGFSEAFF
TRBV6-1	TRBJ2-7	CASSDRVSSYEQYF
TRBV7-8	TRBJ2-5	CASSPNTGGWETQYF
TRBV4-1	TRBJ1-5	CASSQVLGRNQPQHF
TRBV30	TRBJ1-6	CGGRNAYNSPLHF
TRBV10-3	TRBJ2-1	CAISEGSSGKSSYNEQFF
TRBV10-3	TRBJ1-2	CAVFSGFSYGYTF
TRBV6-5	TRBJ2-1	CASSRQGSYNEQFF
TRBV2	TRBJ1-2	CASSGFWDTISNYGYTF
TRBV9	TRBJ1-2	CASGAGGASFYGYTF
TRBV2	TRBJ2-7	CASRRGPDSLVYEQYF
TRBV29-1	TRBJ1-3	CSATSRTSGNTIYF
TRBV11-2	TRBJ1-1	CASSLSAGRDTEAFF
TRBV19	TRBJ2-3	CASSLRRETDTQYF
TRBV19	TRBJ2-1	CASEQGLTYNEQFF
TRBV2	TRBJ1-2	CASPDFRAGGYGYTF
TRBV6-5	TRBJ1-3	CASSPGYGNTIYF
TRBV11-3	TRBJ2-4	CASSGTDKNIQYF
TRBV5-1	TRBJ1-6	CASSLAGSANSPLHF
TRBV6-6	TRBJ2-2	CASSYRLEGADGELFF
TRBV6-6	TRBJ1-1	CASRPLRDTMNTEAFF
TRBV29-1	TRBJ2-7	CSALVVGTYEQYF
TRBV2	TRBJ1-6	CASSQGSLHF